The clone carrying this T cell receptor (beta chain) was counted only a few times. Its antigen remains unknown. V lost 5 bases and J lost 5, with 13 bases in between. The CDR3 has 13 residues. The germline V gene has CDR1 SQVTM and CDR2 ANQGSEA. TCRdb's copy holds only in-frame clones and misses some; the assay was immunoSEQ multiplex PCR. The table lists approximately 8,800 clones, around 82% of them singletons. Relapse after autologous stem cell transplantation occurred in every patient, and brentuximab vedotin exposure varied. By magnetic negative selection, CD4+ T cells were purified from thawed PBMCs. The patients, who had relapsed/refractory classical Hodgkin lymphoma, achieved best responses of complete response, partial response or progressive disease. This sample is drawn from a study of PD-1 blockade in classical Hodgkin lymphoma. Findings and caveats of the study: Diversity in CD4+ TCRs, unlike that measured in CD8+ TCRs, had risen significantly by C4D1. When set against healthy donors, newly diagnosed patients were reported to show lower baseline TCR diversity.

The TCR sequence derives from a human donor with classical Hodgkin lymphoma. The sample was CD4+ T cells from blood, taken at baseline. The V call is TRBV29-1, the J call TRBJ1-5, with TRBD1 as a possible D gene (5 bases). CDR3 loop: CSVTSGLDQPQHF. The CDR3 bases are TGCAGCGTTACCTCAGGGCTAGATCAGCCCCAGCATTTT.